The 12 T cell receptor beta chains given below trace back to one sample, sequenced in a study of blood T cell repertoires in COVID-19 (dated by TCRdb to 2019 to 2021). Libraries came from the immunoSEQ multiplex PCR assay. The source is immuneACCESS, and TCRdb retained only in-frame sequences with V and J called. Part of the clones is not carried over; for the studies checked, unresolved V genes explain less than half of this, and the remainder is unexplained. Recorded for this sample are about 330,000 clones; 70% to 90% of them occurred a single time. The ten most abundant clones make up more than 3% of the sample. Sequencing was carried out using peripheral blood. These receptors were obtained from a woman between 45 and 65 years old with active or convalescent COVID-19.

CDR3 protein: CATSALTGSSGNTIYF. CDR3 nucleotide sequence: TGTGCCACCAGTGCATTGACAGGGAGCTCTGGAAACACCATATATTTT. The V gene is TRBV24-1, the J gene TRBJ1-3; 7 bases are a match to TRBD1. CDR3 length: 16 amino acids. The germline gives CDR1 KGHDR, CDR2 SFDVKD. V trimming: 5 bases; J trimming: 0 bases; junction bases outside the gene matches: 6.

This clone has just a few counts. The J gene is TRBJ1-6, the V gene TRBV27; maybe TRBD1 (6 bases). The CDR3 extends over 15 amino acids. Trimming pared 3 bases from V and 4 bases from J, leaving 10 bases between. CDR1 and CDR2 (germline): MNHEY, SMNVEV (reference sequence). The CDR3 sequence: CASSLRGGYNSPLHF. The CDR3 nucleotides are TGTGCCAGCAGTTTGAGAGGGGGATATAATTCACCCCTCCACTTT.

V is TRBV7-8 and J is TRBJ1-1; D may be TRBD1 (6 bases). V lost 7 bases and J 0 bases, leaving 27 bases between the germline ends. CDR3 length equals 19 residues. Per the germline V gene, CDR1 is SGHVS and CDR2 is FQNEAQ. In DNA form, the CDR3 reads TGTGCCAGCAACCGAAGGGCTAAAGTGGACAGAGAACTGAACACTGAAGCTTTCTTT. Its protein product is CASNRRAKVDRELNTEAFF. Complete variable domain (other parts from reference TRBV7-8 and TRBJ1-1): GAGVSQSPRYKVAKRGQDVALRCDPISGHVSLFWYQQALGQGPEFLTYFQNEAQLDKSGLPSDRFFAERPEGSVSTLKIQRTQQEDSAVYLCASNRRAKVDRELNTEAFFGQGTRLTVV.

This chain links TRBV6-2 or TRBV6-3 with TRBJ2-3; D is possibly TRBD2 (6 bases). The V gene's germline CDR1 is MNHEY and CDR2 SVGEGT. The CDR3 is 14 residues long. The V gene lost 6 bases and the J gene lost 4 bases, with 14 bases spanning the gap. The CDR3 DNA is TGTGCCAGCAGCGAAGAGGCGGGGTCAGATACGCAGTATTTT. Translation gives CASSEEAGSDTQYF.

The chain has TRBV4-1 and TRBJ1-5; D is possibly TRBD1 (5 bases). This CDR3 has 15 residues. Germline CDR1 and CDR2: MGHRA and YSYEKL. V dropped 0 bases and J dropped 5 bases, with 11 bases sitting between them. CDR3 sequence (DNA): TGCGCCAGCAGCCAAGACCCAGGGAAGCATCAGCCCCAGCATTTT. The encoded protein is CASSQDPGKHQPQHF.

This rearrangement joins TRBV7-3 to TRBJ1-2, with no clear D. The CDR3 length is 13 residues. Trimming took off 2 bases at V and 6 bases at J, with 10 bases between the two ends. CDR1 is SGHTA and CDR2 is FQGTGA in the germline V gene. In DNA form, the CDR3 reads TGTGCCAGCAGCTTAGTGCCCGGGGATGGCTACACCTTC. Its protein is CASSLVPGDGYTF.

V usage is TRBV13 and J usage is TRBJ2-7; 8 bases fit TRBD1. Looked up from germline, CDR1 is PRHDT and CDR2 is FYEKMQ (reference sequence). The CDR3 length is 15 residues. After removal of 5 bases from V and 4 bases from J, the junction contained 10 bases not matched to a gene. The CDR3 spells CASSKPQGARYEQYF. The CDR3 nucleotides read TGTGCCAGCAGCAAACCCCAGGGGGCGCGGTACGAGCAGTACTTC.

The chain uses TRBV5-1 and TRBJ1-1; possibly TRBD1 for D (5 bases). V was trimmed by 0 bases and J by 8 bases, leaving 14 bases between them. Germline V CDR1 and CDR2: SGHRS, YFSETQ. This CDR3 spans 14 amino acids. CDR3 region: CASSLESYRTEAFF. The CDR3 nucleotides are TGCGCCAGCAGCTTGGAAAGTTACCGGACAGAAGCTTTCTTT.

As DNA, the CDR3 is TGCGCCAGCAGCAGAGATCCTCCAGGGGGGAACACCGGGGAGCTGTTTTTT. Amino acid sequence: CASSRDPPGGNTGELFF. This rearrangement joins TRBV5-1 to TRBJ2-2, with 7 bases identical to TRBD1. Germline CDR1 reads SGHRS; CDR2 reads YFSETQ. The CDR3 runs to 17 residues. J lost 1 base, V lost 4 bases, and 10 bases had no gene match.

V gene TRBV2 combines with J gene TRBJ2-1; perhaps TRBD2 as D (6 bases). Deletions cut 6 bases from V and 1 base from J, with 19 bases between. Germline V CDR1 and CDR2: SNHLY, FYNNEI. The CDR3 has 17 residues. Here the CDR3 DNA reads TGTGCCAGCAGCCCTCGGGCGGGGAACCCATCCTACAATGAGCAGTTCTTC. As protein: CASSPRAGNPSYNEQFF.

The genes are TRBV4-1 and TRBJ2-3; D ambiguous. The CDR3 length is 15 residues. V lost 1 base to trimming and J lost 2 bases, with 10 bases between them. In germline, CDR1 is MGHRA, CDR2 YSYEKL. The DNA of the CDR3 is TGCGCCAGCAGCCAAGGAGGCGGCTACACAGATACGCAGTATTTT. Translated, it gives CASSQGGGYTDTQYF.

The V and J genes are TRBV7-8 and TRBJ2-2; 15 bases map to TRBD2. Trimming took 5 bases from V and 5 from J; bases not matched to a gene: 6. There are 17 residues in the CDR3. The germline CDR1 and CDR2 sequences are SGHVS and FQNEAQ. The CDR3 is CASSRTSGRAGTGELFF. The CDR3 DNA reads TGTGCCAGCAGCCGGACTAGCGGGAGGGCTGGTACCGGGGAGCTGTTTTTT.